The TCR beta chain described here comes from a study of T cells in Graves' hyperthyroidism and ophthalmopathy. This clonotype came up once. One end of the junction fails to match germline, which may point to a read error. The TCR beta CDR3 regions underwent amplification using RNA transcripts as the source. Carried out on the TCR CDR3, a first-round RT-PCR used the HTBI primer set. TCRdb recomputed calls from the multiplex PCR reads with MiXCR, one row per CDR3 protein. The table records under 400,000 distinct CDR3 sequences, around a quarter of them present only once. Germline CDR1 SGHNT, CDR2 YYREEE (reference sequence). The CDR3 length is 16 residues. Patients counted as stable if ophthalmopathy did not develop within 18 months.

This receptor was taken from a man aged 50-60 years with Graves' hyperthyroidism. Sequencing was performed on blood. The chain combines TRBV5-4 with TRBJ2-3, with TRBD1 as a possible D gene (5 bases). The DNA for the CDR3 is TGTGCCAGCAGCTCAAGCTTCACCGATCGCACAGGTACGCAGTATTTT. Protein sequence: CASSSSFTDRTGTQYF.